Listed below are T cell receptor beta chains from one sample, sequenced in a study of radiotherapy plus CTLA-4 blockade in lung cancer. Profiled with immunoSEQ multiplex PCR; TCRdb holds only in-frame clones, not every one. The sample has around 65,000 clones, about 80% seen once; the top ten hold approximately 4.5%. Sequences were derived from peripheral blood, sampled from a patient treated with radiotherapy plus ipilimumab. These receptors came from a human donor with non-small cell lung cancer who had a complete response to radiotherapy plus ipilimumab. The CDR3 runs from the conserved cysteine through the conserved F or W. Fields, in order: CDR3 DNA, CDR3 protein, J gene, clone size, D gene, V gene. The D gene is left open where the match is weak. The size field is filled for only some rows; it gives once, few, many or a size class.

DNA: TGTGCCAGCAGTTACTACAAACAAGAGACCCAGTACTTC
CDR3: CASSYYKQETQYF
J: TRBJ2-5
size: -
D: -
V: TRBV6-5

DNA: TGCGCCAGCAGCCAAGGGGTGGACAGGGTTGAAAAACTGTTTTTT
CDR3: CASSQGVDRVEKLFF
J: TRBJ1-4
size: few
D: TRBD1
V: TRBV4-1

DNA: TGTGCCAGCAGCTTGTGGCGGGGGGATACGCAGTATTTT
CDR3: CASSLWRGDTQYF
J: TRBJ2-3
size: -
D: TRBD2
V: TRBV5-6

DNA: TGTGCCAGCTCATCAATGACAGGGGGGTTTAAGTACAATGAGCAGTTCTTC
CDR3: CASSSMTGGFKYNEQFF
J: TRBJ2-1
size: few
D: TRBD1
V: TRBV18

DNA: TGTGCCAGCAGCGTAGGAGGGGGTATGAACACTGAAGCTTTCTTT
CDR3: CASSVGGGMNTEAFF
J: TRBJ1-1
size: -
D: -
V: TRBV9

DNA: TGTGCCAGCAGCAAAGGACAGGCCTTGAACACCGGGGAGCTGTTTTTT
CDR3: CASSKGQALNTGELFF
J: TRBJ2-2
size: -
D: TRBD1
V: TRBV7-2

DNA: TGTGCCAGCTCACCCGAGGGACAGGGGAAAGGCTACACCTTC
CDR3: CASSPEGQGKGYTF
J: TRBJ1-2
size: once
D: TRBD1
V: TRBV18

DNA: TGTGCCTGGAGTCGGGACACCGCAGATGAAAAACTGTTTTTT
CDR3: CAWSRDTADEKLFF
J: TRBJ1-4
size: -
D: -
V: TRBV30

DNA: TGTGCCATCAGTGGGCCGACAGGCATTTTCTCTGGAAACACCATATATTTT
CDR3: CAISGPTGIFSGNTIYF
J: TRBJ1-3
size: -
D: -
V: TRBV10-3

DNA: TGTGCCTGGAGTCCCTCCGGGACAGGAATCGGAGGTGGCTACACCTTC
CDR3: CAWSPSGTGIGGGYTF
J: TRBJ1-2
size: -
D: TRBD1
V: TRBV30

DNA: TGTGCCAGCAGTGATTCCCGCAATGAGCAGTTCTTC
CDR3: CASSDSRNEQFF
J: TRBJ2-1
size: -
D: -
V: TRBV6-4

DNA: TGTGCCAGCAGCTTAAGTGGCCTCGAAGGCTACACCTTC
CDR3: CASSLSGLEGYTF
J: TRBJ1-2
size: -
D: -
V: TRBV13

DNA: TGTGCCAGCAGTTACAAGGGGAGTGGGGTAGATACGCAGTATTTT
CDR3: CASSYKGSGVDTQYF
J: TRBJ2-3
size: -
D: -
V: TRBV6-6

DNA: TGTGCCAGCAGCGTAGGTCAAGAGACCCAGTACTTC
CDR3: CASSVGQETQYF
J: TRBJ2-5
size: -
D: -
V: TRBV9

DNA: TGTGCCAGCAGCTTGCGCTCGGGACAGCAGAACACTGAAGCTTTCTTT
CDR3: CASSLRSGQQNTEAFF
J: TRBJ1-1
size: -
D: TRBD1
V: TRBV5-6

DNA: TGTGCCAGCAGCCCCTGGACTAGCGCAGAATCAGATACGCAGTATTTT
CDR3: CASSPWTSAESDTQYF
J: TRBJ2-3
size: -
D: TRBD2
V: TRBV7-9

DNA: TGTGCCAGCAGTACGGACTTCAGCACCGGGGAGCTGTTTTTT
CDR3: CASSTDFSTGELFF
J: TRBJ2-2
size: -
D: -
V: TRBV7-2

DNA: TGTGCCAGCAGCGTAGAGGCCCTATATAATTCACCCCTCCACTTT
CDR3: CASSVEALYNSPLHF
J: TRBJ1-6
size: -
D: -
V: TRBV9

DNA: TGTGCCAGCAGGGGGGCAACGGGGACCACCATATATTTT
CDR3: CASRGATGTTIYF
J: TRBJ1-3
size: -
D: -
V: TRBV7-9

DNA: TGTGCCAGCATGATGGGCAGGGCAGATGGCTACACCTTC
CDR3: CASMMGRADGYTF
J: TRBJ1-2
size: -
D: -
V: TRBV2

DNA: TGTGCCAGCAGCCCCGGTGGAGGGTGGAACACTGAAGCTTTCTTT
CDR3: CASSPGGGWNTEAFF
J: TRBJ1-1
size: -
D: -
V: TRBV11-2

DNA: TGCGCCAGCAGCTTCAGCGTGGGAGGTCAGGGGGGAGATACGCAGTATTTT
CDR3: CASSFSVGGQGGDTQYF
J: TRBJ2-3
size: -
D: -
V: TRBV5-1

DNA: TGTGCCACCAGCAGAGCCCAGCGGGAGGCGAACACCGGGGAGCTGTTTTTT
CDR3: CATSRAQREANTGELFF
J: TRBJ2-2
size: -
D: TRBD2
V: TRBV15

DNA: TGTGCCAGCTCACGTTCGGGGAGGGGAGATACGCAGTATTTT
CDR3: CASSRSGRGDTQYF
J: TRBJ2-3
size: few
D: TRBD2
V: TRBV18

DNA: TGTGCCAGCAGTCCCGGGGGTTTAAGGGCAGATACGCAGTATTTT
CDR3: CASSPGGLRADTQYF
J: TRBJ2-3
size: few
D: -
V: TRBV28

DNA: TGTGCCAGTAGTGTAGGCGGTAGCAGCACAAATACGCAGTATTTT
CDR3: CASSVGGSSTNTQYF
J: TRBJ2-3
size: -
D: -
V: TRBV19

DNA: TGTGCCAGCAGTTTCGGGACAGCGCATTCACCCCTCCACTTT
CDR3: CASSFGTAHSPLHF
J: TRBJ1-6
size: once
D: TRBD1
V: TRBV14

DNA: TGTGCCAGCACCCGGGACGACAGGGGCGATATAGTTCAGCCCCAGCATTTT
CDR3: CASTRDDRGDIVQPQHF
J: TRBJ1-5
size: -
D: TRBD1
V: TRBV2

DNA: TGCGCCAGCAGCGAGACAGGGTATAATTCACCCCTCCACTTT
CDR3: CASSETGYNSPLHF
J: TRBJ1-6
size: -
D: TRBD1
V: TRBV10-2

DNA: TGTGCCTCCGCGGGGACCCTGGGGAGGCCCCAGCATTTT
CDR3: CASAGTLGRPQHF
J: TRBJ1-5
size: -
D: -
V: TRBV28

DNA: TGTGCCAGCAGCTCACTTGGGGGCTCCTACAATGAGCAGTTCTTC
CDR3: CASSSLGGSYNEQFF
J: TRBJ2-1
size: -
D: -
V: TRBV11-3

DNA: TGTGCCAGCAGTTCCCTAACGACAGGGACTGGGGCCAACGTCCTGACTTTC
CDR3: CASSSLTTGTGANVLTF
J: TRBJ2-6
size: -
D: TRBD1
V: TRBV28

DNA: TGTGCCATGTCCAAGGGATCTCGGAACACCGGGGAGCTGTTTTTT
CDR3: CAMSKGSRNTGELFF
J: TRBJ2-2
size: few
D: -
V: TRBV6-6

DNA: TGTGCCTGGAATACCGGTGTTTCGTATTGGTCTAACTATGGCTACACCTTC
CDR3: CAWNTGVSYWSNYGYTF
J: TRBJ1-2
size: -
D: -
V: TRBV30

DNA: TGTGCCAGCAGCCAAGTGACAGGGATCGGGGAGCTGTTTTTT
CDR3: CASSQVTGIGELFF
J: TRBJ2-2
size: -
D: TRBD1
V: TRBV4-2

DNA: TGCGCCAGCAGCCTCGGGGGGGATACGCAGTATTTT
CDR3: CASSLGGDTQYF
J: TRBJ2-3
size: -
D: TRBD2
V: TRBV5-1

DNA: TGTGCCTGGAACCACAGAAGAAATCAGCCCCAGCATTTT
CDR3: CAWNHRRNQPQHF
J: TRBJ1-5
size: -
D: -
V: TRBV30

DNA: TGTGCCAGCAGCGTAGAAGCAGGGGGGCTGGATCAGCCCCAGCATTTT
CDR3: CASSVEAGGLDQPQHF
J: TRBJ1-5
size: once
D: TRBD1
V: TRBV9

DNA: TGTGCCAGCAGTTTTGCTCTCCTGGGCGGGGAGCTGTTTTTT
CDR3: CASSFALLGGELFF
J: TRBJ2-2
size: -
D: -
V: TRBV27

DNA: TGTGCCAGCAGCTTAGGTAGGGGGCCAAGACTCACAGATACGCAGTATTTT
CDR3: CASSLGRGPRLTDTQYF
J: TRBJ2-3
size: -
D: TRBD1
V: TRBV7-2

DNA: TGTGCCAGCAGCTTACCGGGACAGGGACAGAACACTGAAGCTTTCTTT
CDR3: CASSLPGQGQNTEAFF
J: TRBJ1-1
size: many
D: TRBD1
V: TRBV5-6

DNA: TGTGCCAGCACCTCCCGAACGAAGGAGAACACTGAAGCTTTCTTT
CDR3: CASTSRTKENTEAFF
J: TRBJ1-1
size: -
D: -
V: TRBV5-4

DNA: TGTGCCAGCAGCGCCTACAATGAGCAGTTCTTC
CDR3: CASSAYNEQFF
J: TRBJ2-1
size: few
D: -
V: TRBV7-8

DNA: TGTGCCTGGAGTGTGGGGTGGGGGGAGACCCAGTACTTC
CDR3: CAWSVGWGETQYF
J: TRBJ2-5
size: -
D: -
V: TRBV30

DNA: TGTGCCAGTAGTATAGGGGAGACTAGCCTAAATGAGCAGTTCTTC
CDR3: CASSIGETSLNEQFF
J: TRBJ2-1
size: few
D: TRBD2
V: TRBV19

DNA: TGTGCCAGCAGCCCTGGTGGCGGGAGGGTACATGAGCAGTTCTTC
CDR3: CASSPGGGRVHEQFF
J: TRBJ2-1
size: -
D: TRBD2
V: TRBV6-5

DNA: TGTGCCAGCAGTTTATTCGGGAACACTGAAGCTTTCTTT
CDR3: CASSLFGNTEAFF
J: TRBJ1-1
size: once
D: -
V: TRBV27

DNA: TGTGCCAGCAGTACAGCCTTGAACACTGAAGCTTTCTTT
CDR3: CASSTALNTEAFF
J: TRBJ1-1
size: -
D: -
V: TRBV25-1

DNA: TGTGCCAGCAGCCTGACAGGGGGCCGGGCCAATGAAAAACTGTTTTTT
CDR3: CASSLTGGRANEKLFF
J: TRBJ1-4
size: -
D: TRBD1
V: TRBV7-9

DNA: TGTGCCAGCAGCTCGGACAGGGGGCTCAACGAGCAGTACTTC
CDR3: CASSSDRGLNEQYF
J: TRBJ2-7
size: few
D: TRBD1
V: TRBV7-9

DNA: TGTGCCAGCAGCTTAGATGGGGGCCTAGCGGGAGGTGACGAGACCCAGTACTTC
CDR3: CASSLDGGLAGGDETQYF
J: TRBJ2-5
size: -
D: TRBD2
V: TRBV11-2

DNA: TGTGCCAGTAGTTCCTCTGGGGACAGTACCTATGGCTACACCTTC
CDR3: CASSSSGDSTYGYTF
J: TRBJ1-2
size: -
D: TRBD1
V: TRBV19

DNA: TGTGCCAGCAGTGAAAAATTTGGGGGGTTAGGCACAGATACGCAGTATTTT
CDR3: CASSEKFGGLGTDTQYF
J: TRBJ2-3
size: few
D: -
V: TRBV6-1

DNA: TGTGCCAGCAGCTTTCAATACAATGAGCAGTTCTTC
CDR3: CASSFQYNEQFF
J: TRBJ2-1
size: -
D: -
V: TRBV11-2